This TCR beta chain originates from a study of a mutant IDH1 vaccine in newly diagnosed glioma. Study details: Week 35 was assigned to visit V12, and week 47 was assigned to visit V13.

The CDR3 has 14 amino acids. Assay used: immunoSEQ multiplex PCR; TCRdb lists only in-frame clones, some missing. The sample comprises almost 95,000 clones, around nine tenths of which are singletons, and 0.77% rests with the top ten. On this clone itself: Its antigen is undetermined.

Time point noted: week 47, end of study. A single vaccine dose contained 300 ug of mutant IDH1 20-mer peptide, and topical imiquimod was used with it. The chain uses TRBV21-1 and TRBJ2-7; TRBD1, the table's D call, was not compared with the DNA. TRBV21-1 is listed as a pseudogene. The sequencing here drew on PBMCs, taken from a glioma patient whose treatment included an IDH1 peptide vaccine. This TCR derives from a woman in her fifties or sixties with glioma. The chain's CDR3 is CASSGQWSSYEQYF. In DNA, the CDR3 is TGTGCCAGCAGTGGACAGTGGAGCTCCTACGAGCAGTACTTC.